This is a list of T cell receptor beta chains from one sample in a study of blood T cell repertoires in COVID-19. TCRdb keeps only in-frame clones here, not all; method: immunoSEQ multiplex PCR. Of about 180,000 clones in the sample, roughly nine tenths were seen once. Sequenced input: peripheral blood. The receptors derive from a young man who had recovered from COVID-19. The CDR3 runs from the conserved cysteine through the conserved F or W. D genes are given only for firm matches. The size entry is marked missing in some rows and otherwise reads once, few, many or a size class.

D	V	J	size	DNA	CDR3
TRBD1	TRBV7-8	TRBJ1-4	-	TGTGCCAGCAGCTTAGGGGACAGGGCAACTAATGAAAAACTGTTTTTT	CASSLGDRATNEKLFF
-	TRBV7-2	TRBJ2-7	-	TGTGCCAGCAGCTCCCCAGGGGCCTACGAGCAGTACTTC	CASSSPGAYEQYF
TRBD1	TRBV29-1	TRBJ2-7	-	TGCAGCGTCCAAAGGGGGCTCGACGAGCAGTACTTC	CSVQRGLDEQYF
TRBD1	TRBV4-2	TRBJ2-7	once	TGTGCCAGCAGCCAAGCGAACAGGGGGCGGATCGGGTACGAGCAGTACTTC	CASSQANRGRIGYEQYF
TRBD2	TRBV19	TRBJ2-2	-	TGTGCCAGTAGTATTGGTAGCGGGCGCGCGAACACCGGGGAGCTGTTTTTT	CASSIGSGRANTGELFF
TRBD1	TRBV5-6	TRBJ1-4	-	TGTGCCAGCAGCTTGGGACAGGGAAACGGAAAAGGACTGTTTTTT	CASSLGQGNGKGLFF
-	TRBV5-1	TRBJ2-3	-	TGCGCCAGCAGCTTGGGCGGTTGGGGCACAGATACGCAGTATTTT	CASSLGGWGTDTQYF
-	TRBV28	TRBJ2-5	-	TGTGCCAGCAACGTTGGGTTCAGGGAGACCCAGTACTTC	CASNVGFRETQYF
TRBD2	TRBV9	TRBJ2-1	-	TGTGCCAGCAGCGCGGGGCTAGCGGGAGGGACCTACAATGAGCAGTTCTTC	CASSAGLAGGTYNEQFF
-	TRBV10-2	TRBJ1-1	-	TGCGCCAGCAGTGCCCATGCCCCCGGAAAGCGGGGGACTGAAGCTTTCTTT	CASSAHAPGKRGTEAFF
TRBD2	TRBV10-3	TRBJ2-1	-	TGTGCCATCAGTGAGCCAGGGGTAGCGGGAGGTGAGGAGCAGTTCTTC	CAISEPGVAGGEEQFF
-	TRBV7-9	TRBJ2-4	-	TGTGCCAGCAGCCCCACGCCAGGGCTCGACCAAAACATTCAGTACTTC	CASSPTPGLDQNIQYF
TRBD1	TRBV4-3	TRBJ1-1	-	TGCGCCAGCAGCCAAGATTGGGGGGACAGAGCTTTCTTT	CASSQDWGDRAFF
TRBD1	TRBV5-1	TRBJ2-7	-	TGCGCCAGCAGGTGGACAGGGGGCACGTACGAGCAGTACTTC	CASRWTGGTYEQYF
-	TRBV27	TRBJ1-2	-	TGTGCCAGCAGTTTATGGGGGCAGGGCGCTGCTGGCTACACCTTC	CASSLWGQGAAGYTF
TRBD1	TRBV9	TRBJ2-4	once	TGTGCCAGCAGCCCCCCGGACAGGCCCAACATTCAGTACTTC	CASSPPDRPNIQYF
TRBD2	TRBV27	TRBJ2-5	-	TGTGCCAGCAGTTTAGGCGGGAGGGCCGGAGAGACCCAGTACTTC	CASSLGGRAGETQYF
TRBD2	TRBV7-2	TRBJ2-3	-	TGTGCCAGCACCCAAGTGGCTAGCGGGAGGGATACGCAGTATTTT	CASTQVASGRDTQYF
-	TRBV27	TRBJ2-7	-	TGTGCCAGCAGTTTATTGGGGGGTACGCTCGAGCAGTACTTC	CASSLLGGTLEQYF
-	TRBV7-2	TRBJ2-1	few	TGTGCCAGCAGCGCTCAGGGTGATGAGCAGTTCTTC	CASSAQGDEQFF
-	TRBV2	TRBJ2-1	few	TGTGCCAGCAGTGAAATGTACAACGACAATGAGCAGTTCTTC	CASSEMYNDNEQFF
TRBD1	TRBV25-1	TRBJ2-7	-	TGTGCCAGCAGTATGGGGACAGGGATCCACGAGCAGTACTTC	CASSMGTGIHEQYF
TRBD2	TRBV6-4	TRBJ2-2	-	TGTGCCAGCAGTGACTCCGGCGGGAGAGATACCGGGGAGCTGTTTTTT	CASSDSGGRDTGELFF
TRBD1	TRBV2	TRBJ2-1	-	TGTGCCAGCAGCTCCGGGACAGGGAACGATGAGCAGTTCTTC	CASSSGTGNDEQFF
TRBD1	TRBV28	TRBJ1-4	-	TGTGCCAGCAAGACAGGGGGCAGTGGAAAACTGTTTTTT	CASKTGGSGKLFF
TRBD1	TRBV10-3	TRBJ2-6	-	TGTGCCATCAGTGAGTCGACAGGGGGAGCTGGGGCCAACGTCCTGACTTTC	CAISESTGGAGANVLTF
-	TRBV9	TRBJ1-1	few	TGTGCCAGCAGCCAATCCGGGGGGAACACTGAAGCTTTCTTT	CASSQSGGNTEAFF
-	TRBV4-3	TRBJ1-2	few	TGCGCCAGCAGCCGGGAGGGGTTCTATGGCTACACCTTC	CASSREGFYGYTF
TRBD1	TRBV27	TRBJ1-1	-	TGTGCCAGCCTGCAGATGACAGGGGTGTACACTGAAGCTTTCTTT	CASLQMTGVYTEAFF
-	TRBV5-6	TRBJ1-5	-	TGTGCCAGCAGCTTGGCCGGGAATCAGCCCCAGCATTTT	CASSLAGNQPQHF
TRBD2	TRBV9	TRBJ2-7	-	TGTGCCAGCAGCGTAAAGGGGGTAGCGGGGCTGTACGAGCAGTACTTC	CASSVKGVAGLYEQYF
TRBD2	TRBV6-5	TRBJ2-1	-	TGTGCCAGCTATCGGCTAGCGGGGGATGAGCAGTTCTTC	CASYRLAGDEQFF
TRBD1	TRBV7-9	TRBJ2-3	few	TGTGCCAGCAGCTTCGTTGGGACAGACATCACAGATACGCAGTATTTT	CASSFVGTDITDTQYF
-	TRBV5-5	TRBJ2-1	few	TGTGCCAGCAGATTCACAGGGCCTGGGCACTCCTACAATGAGCAGTTCTTC	CASRFTGPGHSYNEQFF
TRBD1	TRBV4-3	TRBJ1-5	-	TGCGCCAGCAGCCAAGTAGGGGGCGGACAGCCCCAGCATTTT	CASSQVGGGQPQHF
TRBD2	TRBV29-1	TRBJ2-1	few	TGCAGCGTTGGACTAGCGAACTCCTACAATGAGCAGTTCTTC	CSVGLANSYNEQFF
-	TRBV7-9	TRBJ2-5	many	TGTGCCAGCAGCCTCAGACTAGACCAAGAGACCCAGTACTTC	CASSLRLDQETQYF
-	TRBV2	TRBJ1-1	-	TGTGCCAGCAGGGGAGTACCTGAAGCTTTCTTT	CASRGVPEAFF
TRBD1	TRBV5-6	TRBJ1-2	-	TGTGCCAGCAGCCTGAGACAGGGAGATGGCTACACCTTC	CASSLRQGDGYTF
TRBD1	TRBV10-1	TRBJ2-7	-	TGCGCCAGTTCTAAGGGACAGGGTTTCTACGAGCAGTACTTC	CASSKGQGFYEQYF
-	TRBV2	TRBJ2-7	-	TGTGCCAGCAGTGAACTAGGCCCGGCCTACGAGCAGTACTTC	CASSELGPAYEQYF
-	TRBV6-5	TRBJ1-3	few	TGTGCCAGCAGTTACCATGGGGGCGGACCTGGAAACACCATATATTTT	CASSYHGGGPGNTIYF
-	TRBV5-4	TRBJ2-2	-	TGTGCCAGCAGCTCACAGGGTAATCACGGGGAGCTGTTTTTT	CASSSQGNHGELFF
-	TRBV5-4	TRBJ2-7	-	TGTGCCAGCAGCAACGGACCGGGAGACTACGAGCAGTACTTC	CASSNGPGDYEQYF
-	TRBV28	TRBJ2-5	once	TGTGCCAGCAGTTTGGTGGACAGATCACAAGAGACCCAGTACTTC	CASSLVDRSQETQYF
TRBD2	TRBV30	TRBJ2-7	-	TGTGCCTGGAGTCTAGCGGGAGTTGGTGAGCAGTACTTC	CAWSLAGVGEQYF
-	TRBV6-5	TRBJ1-1	-	TGTGCCAGCAGTTACTCGCGCACTGAAGCTTTCTTT	CASSYSRTEAFF
TRBD1	TRBV9	TRBJ2-3	-	TGTGCCAGCAGCGTAGGGTCCCCGGCAGGGGGCCGTGAATCGCGAAGAACAGATACGCAGTATTTT	CASSVGSPAGGRESRRTDTQYF
-	TRBV18	TRBJ1-1	-	TGTGCCAGCTTCCGTACGGAGGGCACTGAAGCTTTCTTT	CASFRTEGTEAFF
TRBD1	TRBV5-1	TRBJ2-3	-	TGCGCCGGGTCAGATACAGGGGGCACAGATACGCAGTATTTT	CAGSDTGGTDTQYF